A selection of T cell receptor beta chains follows, all from one sample in a study of OX40 agonist ivuxolimab in advanced cancers. Assay used: immunoSEQ multiplex PCR; TCRdb lists only in-frame clones, some missing. The sample carries 100,000 to 110,000 clones, 80% to 95% recorded once. Sequenced material: CD4+ or CD8+ T cells sorted from blood, taken in a trial of the OX40 agonist ivuxolimab. The receptor set was obtained from an adult with an advanced solid tumor such as melanoma, head and neck, liver or kidney cancer. CDR3s include the opening cysteine and the closing phenylalanine or tryptophan. D genes are given only for firm matches. Size is omitted from some rows. Given values are once, few, many or a class for expanded clones.

>NA|TRBJ1-1|TRBV28|NA
CASSAGLREAFF
TGTGCCAGCAGTGCAGGGCTGAGGGAAGCTTTCTTT
>NA|TRBJ1-2|TRBV10-3|NA
CAISERGRGYTF
TGTGCCATCAGTGAAAGGGGACGCGGCTACACCTTC
>TRBD1|TRBJ1-2|TRBV7-2|NA
CASSLMGQVPYGYTF
TGTGCCAGCAGCTTAATGGGACAGGTTCCCTATGGCTACACCTTC
>TRBD2|TRBJ2-7|TRBV6-1|NA
CASRTATSGPYEQYF
TGTGCCAGCAGAACGGCGACTAGCGGTCCCTACGAGCAGTACTTC
>NA|TRBJ1-2|TRBV7-8|NA
CASSLEGSALYGYTF
TGTGCCAGCAGCTTGGAGGGGTCAGCCCTCTATGGCTACACCTTC
>NA|TRBJ1-2|TRBV7-2|NA
CASSLAPANYGYTF
TGTGCCAGCAGCTTGGCCCCGGCTAACTATGGCTACACCTTC
>NA|TRBJ1-1|TRBV7-3|NA
CASSLRFRPYTEAFF
TGTGCCAGCAGCTTAAGGTTCCGACCCTACACTGAAGCTTTCTTT
>TRBD2|TRBJ2-2|TRBV5-5|NA
CASSLKLAGGTGELFF
TGTGCCAGCAGCTTGAAACTAGCGGGGGGAACCGGGGAGCTGTTTTTT
>NA|TRBJ2-3|TRBV10-3|NA
CAIGETGADTQYF
TGTGCCATAGGAGAGACGGGCGCAGATACGCAGTATTTT
>NA|TRBJ1-1|TRBV5-4|once
CASSLPGGFDTEAFF
TGTGCCAGCAGTCTCCCTGGGGGCTTCGACACTGAAGCTTTCTTT
>NA|TRBJ2-6|TRBV4-2|NA
CASSQEGGTSGANVLTF
TGTGCCAGCAGCCAAGAGGGCGGCACCTCTGGGGCCAACGTCCTGACTTTC
>TRBD1|TRBJ1-2|TRBV10-3|NA
CASEPGQGFYGYTF
TGTGCCAGCGAGCCGGGACAGGGGTTCTATGGCTACACCTTC
>NA|TRBJ1-2|TRBV7-3|NA
CASSGPRGEGYTF
TGTGCCAGCAGCGGGCCCCGCGGAGAGGGCTACACCTTC
>NA|TRBJ2-7|TRBV7-6|NA
CASSLGARYEQYF
TGTGCCAGCAGCTTAGGGGCTCGTTACGAGCAGTACTTC
>NA|TRBJ2-2|TRBV5-1|NA
CASSSTAYNTGELFF
TGCGCCAGCAGCTCGACAGCGTACAACACCGGGGAGCTGTTTTTT
>TRBD2|TRBJ2-3|TRBV28|NA
CASSLGSGRAGSTDTQYF
TGTGCCAGCAGTTTGGGTAGCGGGAGGGCCGGAAGCACAGATACGCAGTATTTT
>NA|TRBJ2-3|TRBV11-2|NA
CASSYRTASTDTQYF
TGTGCCAGCAGCTACCGGACAGCTAGCACAGATACGCAGTATTTT
>TRBD2|TRBJ2-7|TRBV6-5|NA
CASSREGLYEQYF
TGTGCCAGCTCCCGGGAGGGCCTGTACGAGCAGTACTTC
>NA|TRBJ1-1|TRBV29-1|NA
CSVAPRQALTEAFF
TGCAGCGTTGCCCCCAGACAGGCCCTCACTGAAGCTTTCTTT
>TRBD1|TRBJ2-1|TRBV7-9|NA
CASSYGTGLKDEQFF
TGTGCCAGCAGCTATGGGACAGGGTTAAAGGATGAGCAGTTCTTC
>TRBD2|TRBJ2-1|TRBV5-5|NA
CASSTQGLVTNEQFF
TGTGCCAGCAGCACTCAAGGACTAGTCACCAATGAGCAGTTCTTC
>NA|TRBJ2-1|TRBV27|NA
CASSFEASSSYNEQFF
TGTGCCAGCAGTTTTGAGGCGTCGAGCTCCTACAATGAGCAGTTCTTC
>TRBD1|TRBJ2-7|TRBV28|NA
CASSWTGTGWREQYF
TGTGCCAGCAGTTGGACCGGGACAGGCTGGAGAGAGCAGTACTTC
>NA|TRBJ2-1|TRBV7-2|NA
CASSLAPRGRGGNNEQFF
TGTGCCAGCAGCTTAGCCCCCAGGGGGAGAGGGGGGAACAATGAGCAGTTCTTC
>TRBD1|TRBJ1-2|TRBV6-5|NA
CASSPGTGAFYGYTF
TGTGCCAGCAGTCCCGGGACAGGGGCCTTCTATGGCTACACCTTC
>NA|TRBJ1-5|TRBV2|NA
CASRELNQPQHF
TGTGCCAGCAGGGAGTTAAATCAGCCCCAGCATTTT
>TRBD2|TRBJ2-1|TRBV18|NA
CASSPSSGGVYWSNEQFF
TGTGCCAGCTCACCATCTAGCGGAGGGGTGTATTGGTCGAATGAGCAGTTCTTC
>NA|TRBJ2-1|TRBV7-2|NA
CANSLVLYNEQFF
TGTGCCAACAGCTTAGTTCTGTACAATGAGCAGTTCTTC
>NA|TRBJ2-5|TRBV7-9|NA
CASKRGGETQYF
TGTGCCAGCAAAAGGGGGGGAGAGACCCAGTACTTC
>NA|TRBJ1-2|TRBV4-1|NA
CASSQDRTDAYGYTF
TGCGCCAGCAGCCAAGATCGTACCGACGCCTATGGCTACACCTTC
>TRBD1|TRBJ1-4|TRBV28|NA
CASSRLDRGGTNEKLFF
TGTGCCAGCAGTCGACTCGACAGGGGAGGAACTAATGAAAAACTGTTTTTT
>NA|TRBJ1-5|TRBV28|NA
CASSRTGNQPQHF
TGTGCCAGCAGCAGGACCGGCAATCAGCCCCAGCATTTT
>NA|TRBJ2-7|TRBV28|NA
CASSLAPLDSSYEQYF
TGTGCCAGCAGTTTAGCCCCGCTGGACAGCTCCTACGAGCAGTACTTC
>NA|TRBJ1-2|TRBV6-5|NA
CASSAQGLDGYTF
TGTGCCAGCAGTGCACAGGGTCTCGATGGCTACACCTTC
>TRBD1|TRBJ2-1|TRBV10-3|once
CAIRGQGTNEQFF
TGTGCCATCAGGGGACAGGGCACCAATGAGCAGTTCTTC
>NA|TRBJ1-4|TRBV19|NA
CASSTRLSATNEKLFF
TGTGCCAGTAGTACCCGTTTGAGTGCAACTAATGAAAAACTGTTTTTT
>TRBD2|TRBJ2-3|TRBV5-1|NA
CASSLGTSFSDTQYF
TGCGCCAGCAGCTTGGGGACTAGCTTTTCAGATACGCAGTATTTT
>TRBD1|TRBJ1-2|TRBV20-1|NA
CSATTGDGYTF
TGCAGTGCAACAACAGGGGATGGCTACACCTTC
>NA|TRBJ2-6|TRBV25-1|NA
CASSRGGSGANVLTF
TGTGCCAGCAGTCGAGGCGGCTCTGGGGCCAACGTCCTGACTTTC
>TRBD1|TRBJ2-5|TRBV2|NA
CASSAGQLQETQYF
TGTGCCAGCAGTGCGGGACAGTTACAAGAGACCCAGTACTTC
>TRBD2|TRBJ2-1|TRBV4-2|NA
CASSQDRSGSDNEQFF
TGTGCCAGCAGCCAAGATCGGAGCGGGAGCGACAATGAGCAGTTCTTC
>NA|TRBJ2-7|TRBV9|NA
CASSVDGSGYEQYF
TGTGCCAGCAGCGTAGACGGGAGTGGATACGAGCAGTACTTC
>NA|TRBJ1-2|TRBV5-6|NA
CASSLVSGYGYTF
TGTGCCAGCAGCTTGGTCTCAGGGTATGGCTACACCTTC
>NA|TRBJ2-1|TRBV25-1|NA
CASSPFTGYNEQFF
TGTGCCAGCAGTCCTTTTACAGGGTACAATGAGCAGTTCTTC
>TRBD2|TRBJ2-5|TRBV10-2|NA
CASSDPFREGETQYF
TGCGCCAGCAGTGACCCGTTTCGGGAGGGGGAGACCCAGTACTTC
>TRBD1|TRBJ2-6|TRBV19|NA
CASSIGQGRRGANVLTF
TGTGCCAGTAGTATAGGACAGGGAAGGCGTGGGGCCAACGTCCTGACTTTC
>NA|TRBJ1-2|TRBV19|NA
CASSVWNRKTYGYTF
TGTGCCAGTAGTGTCTGGAATCGAAAGACCTATGGCTACACCTTC
>TRBD2|TRBJ2-1|TRBV4-3|NA
CASSQARTSGSHNEQFF
TGCGCCAGCAGCCAAGCCAGGACTAGCGGGAGCCACAATGAGCAGTTCTTC
>TRBD1|TRBJ2-3|TRBV28|NA
CASSDRDRTDTQYF
TGTGCCAGCAGTGACCGGGACAGAACAGATACGCAGTATTTT